The clone carrying this TCR beta chain was seen only a few times. As yet, its antigen is unknown. The data stem from a study of cytomegalovirus exposure and HLA in healthy donors. Primers: 60 Vbeta forward and 13 Jbeta reverse. Profiling relied on immunoSEQ multiplex PCR, and the TCRdb table lists in-frame clones only, not all of them. The sample consists of 40,000 to 45,000 clones, about 72% of them appearing once. Study-wide results and limits: Clonal expansion was found to be greater in HLA-associated TCR beta chains than in equally common others in a later analysis. V- and J-gene trimming of TCR beta was linked (in a later analysis) to a missense DCLRE1C variant.

The CDR3 extends over 16 amino acids. V was pared by 7 bases and J by 4 bases, with 21 bases between. Per the germline V gene, CDR1 is SGHAT and CDR2 is FQNNGV. Material for sequencing was PBMCs. This chain uses TRBV11-2 with TRBJ2-3, with D tentatively TRBD1 (6 bases). This receptor was identified in a man aged 25 to 40 in good health and CMV-seronegative. The CDR3 nucleotides read TGTGCCAGCACCCGGACCGGGACCCCAGGGGCAGATACGCAGTATTTT. This gives the protein CASTRTGTPGADTQYF.